Each of the 29 T cell receptor beta chains below was sequenced from the same sample in a study of OX40 agonist ivuxolimab in advanced cancers. Sequenced by immunoSEQ multiplex PCR; TCRdb stores in-frame clones only, minus some. The sample holds more than 75,000 clones; roughly 91% are singletons and the top ten take 0.32%. The sequenced sample was CD4+ or CD8+ T cells sorted from blood, obtained in a trial of the OX40 agonist ivuxolimab. The receptors were sampled from an adult with an advanced solid tumor such as melanoma, head and neck, liver or kidney cancer.

The rearrangement joins TRBV29-1 to TRBJ2-1; the match to TRBD2 covers 11 bases. Looked up from germline, CDR1 is SQVTM and CDR2 is ANQGSEA. The CDR3 spans 14 residues. Unmatched junction bases numbered 6, after V lost 4 bases and J lost 7 bases. CDR3 bases: TGCAGCGTTGCCGGGACTAGCGGTCGGAATGAGCAGTTCTTC. As protein: CSVAGTSGRNEQFF.

The chain links TRBV25-1 to TRBJ1-6, with TRBD1 as a possible D gene (5 bases). V lost 6 bases, J lost 9 bases, and 9 bases lay in between. Germline V gene lookup returns CDR1 MGHDK and CDR2 SYGVNS. The CDR3 covers 12 residues. The CDR3 protein is CASSRQLSPLHF. The CDR3 DNA is TGTGCCAGCAGCCGACAGCTTTCACCCCTCCACTTT.

The chain is built from TRBV28 and TRBJ2-1, with D perhaps matching TRBD2 (7 bases). Germline values: CDR1 MDHEN, CDR2 SYDVKM. This CDR3 spans 13 amino acids. V was clipped by 8 bases and J by 7 bases, with 15 bases between them. This CDR3 reads CASGGARLNEQFF. The CDR3 nucleotides are TGTGCCAGCGGGGGGGCCAGGTTGAATGAGCAGTTCTTC.

This clone is termed medium-sized. This chain joins TRBV27 and TRBJ2-1; the match to TRBD2 covers 12 bases. Per germline, CDR1 MNHEY and CDR2 SMNVEV (reference sequence). The CDR3 contains 15 residues. The V and J ends lost 2 bases and 9 bases, in that order; junction bases with no gene match: 5. The CDR3 region is CASSLELAGGFEQFF. CDR3 nucleotides: TGTGCCAGCAGTTTAGAACTAGCGGGGGGTTTTGAGCAGTTCTTC.

This chain joins TRBV2 and TRBJ1-1, with 7 nucleotides matching TRBD1. This CDR3 comprises 15 residues. In germline, CDR1 is SNHLY, CDR2 FYNNEI. Trimming cost V 7 bases and J 1 base; bases outside gene matches: 9. CDR3 amino acids: CASKKETGRNTEAFF. CDR3 bases: TGTGCCAGCAAGAAGGAGACAGGGAGGAACACTGAAGCTTTCTTT. Based on the CDR3 plus reference TRBV2 and TRBJ1-1, the full variable domain is EPEVTQTPSHQVTQMGQEVILRCVPISNHLYFYWYRQILGQKVEFLVSFYNNEISEKSEIFDDQFSVERPDGSNFTLKIRSTKLEDSAMYFCASKKETGRNTEAFFGQGTRLTVV.

V is TRBV19 and J is TRBJ1-5, with D perhaps matching TRBD1 (5 bases). The ends were cut back, 10 bases at V and 1 base at J, with 8 bases in the middle. Germline V CDR1 and CDR2: LNHDA, SQIVND (reference sequence). CDR3 length: 12 residues. CDR3 bases: TGTGCCACAGCAGGGAGCAATCAGCCCCAGCATTTT. It specifies CATAGSNQPQHF. Full variable domain (outside the CDR3, taken from reference TRBV19 and TRBJ1-5): DGGITQSPKYLFRKEGQNVTLSCEQNLNHDAMYWYRQDPGQGLRLIYYSQIVNDFQKGDIAEGYSVSREKKESFPLTVTSAQKNPTAFYLCATAGSNQPQHFGDGTRLSIL.

This chain uses TRBV28 with TRBJ1-2, with 7 bases matching TRBD1. The CDR3 is made up of 16 amino acids. Per germline, CDR1 MDHEN and CDR2 SYDVKM. After removal of 5 bases from V and 0 bases from J, the junction contained 9 bases not matched to a gene. In DNA form, the CDR3 reads TGTGCCAGCAGTGAGGTGACAGGGTTAGCTAACTATGGCTACACCTTC. Translating it yields CASSEVTGLANYGYTF.

The chain recombines TRBV2 with TRBJ1-2; D gene uncertain. Trimming stripped 10 bases from V and 1 base from J, with 13 bases between. CDR1 and CDR2 from the germline V gene are SNHLY and FYNNEI. The CDR3 contains 13 residues. The CDR3 spells CAIQADLNYGYTF. CDR3 nucleotide sequence: TGTGCCATCCAGGCGGACCTTAACTATGGCTACACCTTC. The whole variable domain, filled in from reference TRBV2 and TRBJ1-2, reads EPEVTQTPSHQVTQMGQEVILRCVPISNHLYFYWYRQILGQKVEFLVSFYNNEISEKSEIFDDQFSVERPDGSNFTLKIRSTKLEDSAMYFCAIQADLNYGYTFGSGTRLTVV.

The chain couples TRBV5-1 to TRBJ1-1; D is unresolved. There are 13 residues in the CDR3. CDR1 SGHRS and CDR2 YFSETQ come from the germline V gene. V dropped 1 base and J dropped 0 bases, with 4 bases sitting between them. CDR3 region: CASSLHLNTEAFF. The CDR3 DNA follows: TGCGCCAGCAGCTTGCACTTGAACACTGAAGCTTTCTTT.

The gene calls are TRBV5-1 and TRBJ1-1, with D unresolved. Germline V lookup: CDR1 SGHRS, CDR2 YFSETQ. The V and J ends lost 0 bases and 0 bases respectively, with 12 bases between them. The CDR3 loop spans 16 amino acids. CDR3 DNA: TGCGCCAGCAGCTTGGGCCACGAAGCCTTGAACACTGAAGCTTTCTTT. It yields the protein CASSLGHEALNTEAFF.

V and J are TRBV5-1 and TRBJ1-6; 7 positions match TRBD1. V lost 0 bases, J lost 10 bases, and 7 bases stayed unmatched. In germline, CDR1 is SGHRS, CDR2 YFSETQ. This CDR3 has 15 amino acids. CDR3 nucleotide sequence: TGCGCCAGCAGCTTGGGTGAAGGGGGCATGTCACCCCTCCACTTT. It encodes CASSLGEGGMSPLHF.

This chain links TRBV19 with TRBJ2-7; 10 nucleotides line up with TRBD2. The germline V gene has CDR1 LNHDA and CDR2 SQIVND (reference sequence). The CDR3 consists of 14 residues. J lost 5 bases, V lost 3 bases, and 4 bases had no gene match. This CDR3 reads CASSIPGLAHEQYF. Here the CDR3 DNA reads TGTGCCAGTAGTATCCCGGGACTAGCGCACGAGCAGTACTTC.

This clone was seen only a few times. The chain links TRBV7-6 to TRBJ1-1, with D maybe TRBD1 (5 bases). This CDR3 spans 17 amino acids. CDR1 is SGHVS, CDR2 FNYEAQ, per germline. The ends were cut back, 1 base at V and 4 bases at J, with 19 bases in the middle. CDR3 sequence: CASSLVVGARGPTEAFF. The CDR3, as DNA: TGTGCCAGCAGCTTAGTCGTTGGGGCCCGAGGTCCCACTGAAGCTTTCTTT.

The CDR3 nucleotides read TGTGCCAGCAGTCACCCGGGGGTGCCTGAAGCTTTCTTT. This encodes CASSHPGVPEAFF. The genes are TRBV11-2 and TRBJ1-1; possible D gene TRBD1, 5 bases. The germline V gene encodes CDR1 SGHAT and CDR2 FQNNGV. The ends were cut back, 6 bases at V and 6 bases at J, with 14 bases in the middle. There are 13 residues in the CDR3.

The gene calls are TRBV5-4 and TRBJ2-5; TRBD2 matches 12 bases. The CDR3 runs to 16 residues. Germline V gene sequence: CDR1 SGHNT, CDR2 YYREEE (reference sequence). The ends lost 2 bases at V and 2 bases at J; junction bases unmatched: 4. The chain's CDR3 is CASSFGLAGIQETQYF. CDR3 nucleotides: TGTGCCAGCAGCTTCGGACTAGCGGGAATACAAGAGACCCAGTACTTC.

The chain couples TRBV6-5 to TRBJ1-1, with D uncertain. Trimming took off 5 bases at V and 5 bases at J, with 12 bases between the two ends. This CDR3 is built from 13 residues. The germline CDR1 and CDR2 sequences are MNHEY and SVGAGI. The CDR3 sequence: CASSPTRRTEAFF. The CDR3 bases are TGTGCCAGCAGTCCAACTCGCAGGACTGAAGCTTTCTTT.

The rearrangement joins TRBV18 to TRBJ1-2; 9 bases align to TRBD1. CDR1 KGHSH and CDR2 LQKENI come from the germline V gene. The CDR3 runs to 19 residues. Trimming removed 0 bases from V and 0 bases from J; junction bases left unmatched: 11. The CDR3 DNA is TGTGCCAGCTCACCACCGCGGGACAGGGCAAGGAGGGCTAACTATGGCTACACCTTC. Its translation is CASSPPRDRARRANYGYTF.

V and J are TRBV30 and TRBJ1-1; D may be TRBD1 (5 bases). The V gene's germline CDR1 is GTSNPN and CDR2 SVGIG (reference sequence). The V and J ends lost 3 bases and 0 bases respectively, with 14 bases between them. This CDR3 is built from 15 residues. CDR3 sequence (DNA): TGTGCCTGGAGGCGGGGGGGGAGCATGAACACTGAAGCTTTCTTT. It specifies CAWRRGGSMNTEAFF.

The V and J genes are TRBV7-3 and TRBJ1-1, with 7 positions matching TRBD1. The V gene end was trimmed by 3 bases and the J gene end by 5 bases; junction bases not matched to a gene: 6. The CDR3 totals 14 residues. Germline CDR1 and CDR2: SGHTA and FQGTGA. CDR3 region: CASSFRQGATEAFF. In DNA form, the CDR3 reads TGTGCCAGCAGCTTCCGACAGGGCGCAACTGAAGCTTTCTTT. Full variable domain (remainder filled in from reference TRBV7-3 and TRBJ1-1): GAGVSQTPSNKVTEKGKYVELRCDPISGHTALYWYRQSLGQGPEFLIYFQGTGAADDSGLPNDRFFAVRPEGSVSTLKIQRTERGDSAVYLCASSFRQGATEAFFGQGTRLTVV.

Comment on this clone: A read error may produce the germline difference seen at one junction end. The rearrangement uses TRBV5-1 and TRBJ1-2; D call uncertain. The CDR3 spans 14 residues. From germline, CDR1 is SGHRS and CDR2 YFSETQ. CDR3 loop: CASSFVTANYGYTF. The CDR3 region has the DNA TGTGCCAGCAGCTTTGTCACAGCAAACTATGGCTACACCTTC. Variable domain in full (rest from reference TRBV5-1 and TRBJ1-2): KAGVTQTPRYLIKTRGQQVTLSCSPISGHRSVSWYQQTPGQGLQFLFEYFSETQRNKGNFPGRFSGRQFSNSRSEMNVSTLELGDSALYLCASSFVTANYGYTFGSGTRLTVV.

The rearrangement uses TRBV20-1 and TRBJ2-1; perhaps TRBD1 as D (6 bases). Germline V gives CDR1 DFQATT, CDR2 SNEGSKA (reference sequence). This CDR3 comprises 10 residues. The V end lost 6 bases, the J end lost 13 bases, and 13 bases lay between the germline ends. The CDR3 spells CSARGWDQFF. The CDR3 coding sequence is TGCAGTGCAAGGGGGTGGGATCAGTTCTTC.

The V and J genes are TRBV27 and TRBJ1-2; 11 positions agree with TRBD1. This CDR3 spans 16 amino acids. With 5 bases clipped from V and 2 bases from J, the junction kept 7 bases outside the gene matches. CDR1 and CDR2 from the germline V gene are MNHEY and SMNVEV (reference sequence). The CDR3 protein is CASSPAGTGGNYGYTF. The CDR3 DNA reads as TGTGCCAGCAGTCCTGCGGGGACAGGGGGGAACTATGGCTACACCTTC.

This sequence joins TRBV6-5 and TRBJ2-2; possibly TRBD2 for D (5 bases). Per the germline V gene, CDR1 is MNHEY and CDR2 is SVGAGI. There are 16 residues in the CDR3. The V end was cut by 3 bases, the J end by 0 bases, with 11 bases between. The CDR3 DNA is TGTGCCAGCAGTTATAAAAGGAGGACGAACACCGGGGAGCTGTTTTTT. Residues: CASSYKRRTNTGELFF.

This chain connects TRBV9 to TRBJ1-3; D is ambiguous. Germline V gene data show CDR1 as SGDLS and CDR2 as YYNGEE. This CDR3 is 11 amino acids long. V lost 3 bases and J 3 bases, leaving 1 base between the germline ends. The CDR3 sequence: CASSGGNTIYF. The CDR3 bases are TGTGCCAGCAGCGGTGGAAACACCATATATTTT.

The genes are TRBV27 and TRBJ2-5; 11 positions agree with TRBD2. Per germline, CDR1 MNHEY and CDR2 SMNVEV (reference sequence). CDR3 length: 16 amino acids. J was trimmed by 7 bases and V by 1 base; bases with no gene match: 8. The CDR3 DNA sequence: TGTGCCAGCAGTTTATTAGCGGGAGGGACAGTGGGGACCCAGTACTTC. Its protein is CASSLLAGGTVGTQYF.

The V gene is TRBV5-1, the J gene TRBJ1-1; D is ambiguous. V lost 0 bases and J lost 7, with 10 bases in between. The CDR3 consists of 13 residues. CDR1 is SGHRS, CDR2 YFSETQ, per germline. This CDR3 reads CASSLGQLDEAFF. CDR3 DNA sequence: TGCGCCAGCAGCTTGGGGCAGCTAGATGAAGCTTTCTTT.

The V call is TRBV30, the J call TRBJ1-6; D gene unclear. In germline, CDR1 is GTSNPN, CDR2 SVGIG (reference sequence). CDR3 length equals 13 residues. V was shortened by 3 bases and J by 4 bases, with 7 bases between the two germline ends. The CDR3 here is CAWSERYNSPLHF. CDR3 sequence (DNA): TGTGCCTGGAGCGAGAGGTATAATTCACCCCTCCACTTT.

The chain joins TRBV7-2 to TRBJ1-2; TRBD1 aligns across 7 bases. V trimming: 5 bases; J trimming: 4 bases; junction bases outside the gene matches: 16. This CDR3 has 17 residues. Germline CDR1 and CDR2: SGHTA and FQGNSA. CDR3 DNA sequence: TGTGCCAGCAGCCCCGACAGGGAGGGGCGCGGTCCCTATGGCTACACCTTC. Protein: CASSPDREGRGPYGYTF.

This chain connects TRBV11-2 to TRBJ1-2; tentatively, D is TRBD1 (6 bases). This CDR3 has 16 amino acids. Looked up from germline, CDR1 is SGHAT and CDR2 is FQNNGV. With 2 bases removed from V and 6 bases from J, the gap between germline ends came to 19 bases. The CDR3 nucleotides read TGTGCCAGCAGCTTAAGGGGTCGAGCACAGGGTGATGGCTACACCTTC. Protein product: CASSLRGRAQGDGYTF.